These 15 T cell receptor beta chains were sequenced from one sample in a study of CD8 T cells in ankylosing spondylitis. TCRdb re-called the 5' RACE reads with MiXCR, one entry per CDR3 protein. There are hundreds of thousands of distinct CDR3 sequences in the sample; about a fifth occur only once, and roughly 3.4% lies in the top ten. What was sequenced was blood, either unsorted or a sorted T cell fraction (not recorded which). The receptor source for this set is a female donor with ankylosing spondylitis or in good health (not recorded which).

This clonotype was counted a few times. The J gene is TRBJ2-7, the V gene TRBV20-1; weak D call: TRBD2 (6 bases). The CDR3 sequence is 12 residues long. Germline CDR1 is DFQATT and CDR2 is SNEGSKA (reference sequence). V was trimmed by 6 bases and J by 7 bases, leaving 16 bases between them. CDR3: CSAPGVGREQYF. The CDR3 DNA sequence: TGCAGTGCCCCGGGAGTAGGGCGAGAGCAGTACTTC.

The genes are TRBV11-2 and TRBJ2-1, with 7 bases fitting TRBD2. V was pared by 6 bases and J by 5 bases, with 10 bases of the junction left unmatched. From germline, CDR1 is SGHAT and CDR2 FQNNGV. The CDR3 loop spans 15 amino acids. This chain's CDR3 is CASSLSGTNHNEQFF. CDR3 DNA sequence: TGTGCCAGCAGTTTATCCGGGACTAACCACAATGAGCAGTTCTTC.

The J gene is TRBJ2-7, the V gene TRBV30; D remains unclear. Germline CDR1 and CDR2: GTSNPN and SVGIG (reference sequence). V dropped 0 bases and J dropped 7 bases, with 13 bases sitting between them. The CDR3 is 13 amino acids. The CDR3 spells CAWSVSPPGEQYF. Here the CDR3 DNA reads TGTGCCTGGAGTGTAAGCCCCCCTGGGGAGCAGTACTTC. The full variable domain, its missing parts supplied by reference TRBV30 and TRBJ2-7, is SQTIHQWPATLVQPVGSPLSLECTVEGTSNPNLYWYRQAAGRGLQLLFYSVGIGQISSEVPQNLSASRPQDRQFILSSKKLLLSDSGFYLCAWSVSPPGEQYFGPGTRLTVT.

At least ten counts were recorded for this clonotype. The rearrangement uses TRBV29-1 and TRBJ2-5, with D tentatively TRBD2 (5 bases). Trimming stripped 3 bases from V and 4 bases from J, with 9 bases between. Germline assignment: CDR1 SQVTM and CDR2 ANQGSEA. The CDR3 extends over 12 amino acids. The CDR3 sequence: CSVERETETQYF. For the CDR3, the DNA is TGCAGCGTTGAGAGGGAGACAGAGACCCAGTACTTC. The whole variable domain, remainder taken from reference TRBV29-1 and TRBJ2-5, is SAVISQKPSRDICQRGTSLTIQCQVDSQVTMMFWYRQQPGQSLTLIATANQGSEATYESGFVIDKFPISRPNLTFSTLTVSNMSPEDSSIYLCSVERETETQYFGPGTRLLVL.

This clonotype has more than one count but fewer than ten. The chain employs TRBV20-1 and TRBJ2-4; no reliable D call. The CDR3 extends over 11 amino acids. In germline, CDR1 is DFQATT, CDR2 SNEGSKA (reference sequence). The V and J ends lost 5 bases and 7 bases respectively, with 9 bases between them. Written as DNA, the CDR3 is TGCAGTGCTTCCGACACGAACATTCAGTACTTC. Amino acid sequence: CSASDTNIQYF.

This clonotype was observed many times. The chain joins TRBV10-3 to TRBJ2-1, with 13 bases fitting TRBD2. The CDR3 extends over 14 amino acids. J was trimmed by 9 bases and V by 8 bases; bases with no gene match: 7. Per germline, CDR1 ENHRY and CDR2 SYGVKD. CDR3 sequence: CAIGLAGEGTEQFF. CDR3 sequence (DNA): TGTGCCATCGGACTAGCGGGAGAAGGGACTGAGCAGTTCTTC.

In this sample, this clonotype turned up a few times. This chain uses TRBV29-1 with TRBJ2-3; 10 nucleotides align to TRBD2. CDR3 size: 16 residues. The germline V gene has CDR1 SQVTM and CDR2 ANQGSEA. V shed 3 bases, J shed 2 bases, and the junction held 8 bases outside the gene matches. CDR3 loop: CSVDGQTSGYTDTQYF. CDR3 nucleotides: TGCAGCGTTGATGGACAGACTAGCGGGTACACAGATACGCAGTATTTT.

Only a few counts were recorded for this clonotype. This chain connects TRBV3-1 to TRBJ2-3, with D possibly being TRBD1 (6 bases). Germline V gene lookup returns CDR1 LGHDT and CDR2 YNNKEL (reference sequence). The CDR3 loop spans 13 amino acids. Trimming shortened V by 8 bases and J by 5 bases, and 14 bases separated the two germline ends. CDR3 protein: CASRFQGRDTQYF. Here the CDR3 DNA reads TGTGCCAGCCGCTTTCAGGGGAGAGATACGCAGTATTTT.

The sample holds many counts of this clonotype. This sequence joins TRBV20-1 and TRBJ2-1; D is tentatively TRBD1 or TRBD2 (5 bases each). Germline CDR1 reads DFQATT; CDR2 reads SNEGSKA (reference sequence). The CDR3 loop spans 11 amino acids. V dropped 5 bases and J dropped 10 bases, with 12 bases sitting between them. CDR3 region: CSAGPGAEQFF. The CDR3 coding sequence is TGCAGTGCTGGACCCGGGGCGGAGCAGTTCTTC.

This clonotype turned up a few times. The CDR3: CASTQNPNLRHHQETQYF. In DNA, the CDR3 is TGTGCCAGCACCCAAAACCCGAACCTTAGACACCACCAAGAGACCCAGTACTTC. V gene TRBV7-2 combines with J gene TRBJ2-5; D remains unclear. Trimming shortened V by 7 bases and J by 0 bases, and 24 bases separated the two germline ends. Germline CDR1 is SGHTA and CDR2 is FQGNSA. The CDR3 is 18 amino acids.

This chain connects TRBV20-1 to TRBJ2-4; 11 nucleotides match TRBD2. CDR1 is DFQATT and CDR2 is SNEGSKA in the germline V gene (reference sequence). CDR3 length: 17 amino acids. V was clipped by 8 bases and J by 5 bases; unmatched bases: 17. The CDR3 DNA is TGCAGTTTCCCCCCCGTACTAGCGGGAGATGGAGAAAACATTCAGTACTTC. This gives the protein CSFPPVLAGDGENIQYF.

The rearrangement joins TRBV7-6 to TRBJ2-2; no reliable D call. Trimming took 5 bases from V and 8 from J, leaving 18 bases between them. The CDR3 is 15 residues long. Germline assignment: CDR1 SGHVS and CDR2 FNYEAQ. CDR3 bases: TGTGCCAGCAGCCAGAACAGTGGGTTCAGGGGGGAGCTGTTTTTT. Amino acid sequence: CASSQNSGFRGELFF.

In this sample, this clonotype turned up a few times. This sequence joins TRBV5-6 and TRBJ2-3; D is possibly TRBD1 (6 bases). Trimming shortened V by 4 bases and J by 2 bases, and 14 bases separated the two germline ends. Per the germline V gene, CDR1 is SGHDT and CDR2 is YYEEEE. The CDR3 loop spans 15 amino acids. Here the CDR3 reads CASSHSGQPTDTQYF. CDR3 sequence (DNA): TGTGCCAGCAGCCACTCGGGACAACCCACAGATACGCAGTATTTT.

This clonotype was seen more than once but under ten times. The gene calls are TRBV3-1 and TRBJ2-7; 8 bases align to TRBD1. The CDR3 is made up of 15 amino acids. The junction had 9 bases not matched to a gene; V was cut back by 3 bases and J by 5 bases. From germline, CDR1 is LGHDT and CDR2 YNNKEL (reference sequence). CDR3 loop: CASSQRTGRVDEQYF. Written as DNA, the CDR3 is TGTGCCAGCAGCCAGAGGACAGGGCGGGTTGACGAGCAGTACTTC.

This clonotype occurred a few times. The CDR3, as DNA: TGCAGTGCTCCCCCGGGACTAGCGGGAGGAGAGACCCAGTACTTC. Translated, it gives CSAPPGLAGGETQYF. V is TRBV20-1 and J is TRBJ2-5, with 15 bases aligning to TRBD2. CDR3 length: 15 residues. With 5 bases clipped from V and 4 bases from J, the junction kept 5 bases outside the gene matches. The germline CDR1 and CDR2 sequences are DFQATT and SNEGSKA (reference sequence).